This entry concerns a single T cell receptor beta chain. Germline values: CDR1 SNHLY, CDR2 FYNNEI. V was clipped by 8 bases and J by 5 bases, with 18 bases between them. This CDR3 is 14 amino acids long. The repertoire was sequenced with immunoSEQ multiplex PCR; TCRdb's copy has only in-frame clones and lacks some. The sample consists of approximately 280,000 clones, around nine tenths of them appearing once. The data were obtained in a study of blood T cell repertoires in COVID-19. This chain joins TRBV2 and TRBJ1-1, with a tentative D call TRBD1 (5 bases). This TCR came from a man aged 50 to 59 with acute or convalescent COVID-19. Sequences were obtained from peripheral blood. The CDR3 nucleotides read TGTGCCAGCTGCGGGCAGGGAGGTTATACTGAAGCTTTCTTT. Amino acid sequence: CASCGQGGYTEAFF. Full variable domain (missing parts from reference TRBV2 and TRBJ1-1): EPEVTQTPSHQVTQMGQEVILRCVPISNHLYFYWYRQILGQKVEFLVSFYNNEISEKSEIFDDQFSVERPDGSNFTLKIRSTKLEDSAMYFCASCGQGGYTEAFFGQGTRLTVV.